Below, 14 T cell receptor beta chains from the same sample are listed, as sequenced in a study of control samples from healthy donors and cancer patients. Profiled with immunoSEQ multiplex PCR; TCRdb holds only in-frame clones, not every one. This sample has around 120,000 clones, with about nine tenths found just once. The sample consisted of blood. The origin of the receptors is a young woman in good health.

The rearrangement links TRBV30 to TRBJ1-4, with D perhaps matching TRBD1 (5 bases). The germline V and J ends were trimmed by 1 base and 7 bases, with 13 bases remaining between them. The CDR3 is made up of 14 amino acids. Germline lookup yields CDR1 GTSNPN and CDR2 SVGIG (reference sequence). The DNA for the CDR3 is TGTGCCTGGAGTGCGTCCGGGGGAATTGAAAAACTGTTTTTT. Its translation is CAWSASGGIEKLFF.

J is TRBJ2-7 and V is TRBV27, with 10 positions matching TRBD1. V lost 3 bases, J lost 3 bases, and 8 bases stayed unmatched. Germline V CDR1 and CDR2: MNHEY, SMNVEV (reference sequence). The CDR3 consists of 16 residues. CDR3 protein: CASSLVGTGVGYEQYF. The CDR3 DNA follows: TGTGCCAGCAGTTTGGTCGGGACAGGGGTAGGCTACGAGCAGTACTTC.

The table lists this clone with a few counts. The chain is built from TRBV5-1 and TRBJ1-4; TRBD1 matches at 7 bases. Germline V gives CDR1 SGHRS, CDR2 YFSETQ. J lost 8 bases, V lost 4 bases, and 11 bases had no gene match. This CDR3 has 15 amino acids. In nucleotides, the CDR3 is TGCGCCAGCAGCCCGACAGGGACCGGGGGAGAAAAACTGTTTTTT. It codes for CASSPTGTGGEKLFF.

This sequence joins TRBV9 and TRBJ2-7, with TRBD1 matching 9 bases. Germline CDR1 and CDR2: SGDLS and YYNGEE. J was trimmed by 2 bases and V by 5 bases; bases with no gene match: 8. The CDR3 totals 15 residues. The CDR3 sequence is CASSNSGTGTYEQYF. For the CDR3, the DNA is TGTGCCAGCAGTAACTCCGGGACAGGGACCTACGAGCAGTACTTC.

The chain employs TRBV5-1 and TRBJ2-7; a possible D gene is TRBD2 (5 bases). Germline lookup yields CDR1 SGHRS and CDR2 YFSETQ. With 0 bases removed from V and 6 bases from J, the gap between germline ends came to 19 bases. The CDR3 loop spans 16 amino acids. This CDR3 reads CASSLVRFLAGREQYF. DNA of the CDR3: TGCGCCAGCAGCTTGGTTCGTTTTTTGGCGGGTCGCGAGCAGTACTTC.

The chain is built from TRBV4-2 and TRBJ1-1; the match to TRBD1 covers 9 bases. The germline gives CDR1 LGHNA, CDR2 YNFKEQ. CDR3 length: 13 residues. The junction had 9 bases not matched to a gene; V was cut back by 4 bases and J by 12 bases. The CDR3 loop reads CASSPQTGQGPFF. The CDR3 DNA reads TGTGCCAGCAGCCCCCAGACAGGACAGGGGCCTTTCTTT.

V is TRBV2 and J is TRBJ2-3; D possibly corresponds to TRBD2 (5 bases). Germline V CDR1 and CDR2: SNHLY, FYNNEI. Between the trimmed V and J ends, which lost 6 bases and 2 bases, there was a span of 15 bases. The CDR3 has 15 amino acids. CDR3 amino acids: CASRALRENTDTQYF. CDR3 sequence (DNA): TGTGCCAGCAGGGCTCTCCGGGAAAACACAGATACGCAGTATTTT.

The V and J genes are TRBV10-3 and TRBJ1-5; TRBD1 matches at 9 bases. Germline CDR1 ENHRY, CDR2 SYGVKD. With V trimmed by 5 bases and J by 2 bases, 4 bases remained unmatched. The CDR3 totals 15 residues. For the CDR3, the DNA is TGTGCCATCAGTCCGGGACAGGGACGCAATCAGCCCCAGCATTTT. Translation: CAISPGQGRNQPQHF.

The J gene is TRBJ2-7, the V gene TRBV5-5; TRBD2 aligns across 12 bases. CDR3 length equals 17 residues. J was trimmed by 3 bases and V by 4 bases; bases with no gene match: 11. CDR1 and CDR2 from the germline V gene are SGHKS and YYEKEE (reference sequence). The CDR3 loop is CASSVLAGGPLGYEQYF. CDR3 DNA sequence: TGTGCCAGCAGCGTGCTAGCGGGGGGGCCGCTTGGCTACGAGCAGTACTTC.

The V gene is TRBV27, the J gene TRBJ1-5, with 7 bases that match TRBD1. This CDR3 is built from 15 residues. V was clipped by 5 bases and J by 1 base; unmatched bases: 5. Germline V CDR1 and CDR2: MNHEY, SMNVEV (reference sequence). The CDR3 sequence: CASSRGGGSNQPQHF. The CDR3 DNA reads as TGTGCCAGCAGTCGAGGGGGCGGGAGCAATCAGCCCCAGCATTTT.

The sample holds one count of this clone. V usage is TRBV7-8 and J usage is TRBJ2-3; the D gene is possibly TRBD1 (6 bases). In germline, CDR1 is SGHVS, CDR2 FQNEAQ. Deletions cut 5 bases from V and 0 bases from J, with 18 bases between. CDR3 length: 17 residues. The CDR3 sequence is CASSQPLTGSSTDTQYF. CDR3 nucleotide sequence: TGTGCCAGCAGCCAACCCCTGACAGGTTCTAGCACAGATACGCAGTATTTT. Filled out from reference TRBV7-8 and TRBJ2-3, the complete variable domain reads GAGVSQSPRYKVAKRGQDVALRCDPISGHVSLFWYQQALGQGPEFLTYFQNEAQLDKSGLPSDRFFAERPEGSVSTLKIQRTQQEDSAVYLCASSQPLTGSSTDTQYFGPGTRLTVL.

The CDR3 bases are TGTGCCAGCAGCTTATTAGCAGGGGGCGTGGGGCCCCAGCATTTT. It yields the protein CASSLLAGGVGPQHF. J is TRBJ1-5 and V is TRBV7-9; 8 bases are shared with TRBD1. Germline V CDR1 and CDR2: SEHNR, FQNEAQ (reference sequence). Germline trimming cut 2 bases from V and 9 bases from J; bases unmatched to any gene: 9. CDR3 length: 15 residues.

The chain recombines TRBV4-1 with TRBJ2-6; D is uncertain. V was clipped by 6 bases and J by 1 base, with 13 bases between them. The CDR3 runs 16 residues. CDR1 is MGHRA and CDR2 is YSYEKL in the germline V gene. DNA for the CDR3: TGCGCCAGCAGTCGAACGGCAGGATCTGGGGCCAACGTCCTGACTTTC. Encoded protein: CASSRTAGSGANVLTF.

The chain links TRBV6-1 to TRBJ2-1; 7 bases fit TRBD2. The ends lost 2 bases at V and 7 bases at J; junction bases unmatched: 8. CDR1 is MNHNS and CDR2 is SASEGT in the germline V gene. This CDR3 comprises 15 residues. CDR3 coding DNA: TGTGCCAGCAGTGAATGGGTGGGGGGGAGGAATGAGCAGTTCTTC. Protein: CASSEWVGGRNEQFF.